Presented here are 32 T cell receptor beta chains from one specimen sequenced in a study of T-cell reconstitution after alpha-beta-depleted transplantation in children. Preparing the TCRbeta library involved the use of unique molecular identifiers. TCRdb reanalysed the PCR reads using MiXCR and keeps one entry per CDR3 protein. Found here are about 980,000 distinct CDR3 sequences, about 30% of them singletons; the top ten hold around 30%. The material was PBMCs, mostly from graft donor cells, obtained 360 days after TCRalphabeta/CD19-depleted stem cell transplant. The receptors stem from a boy younger than two who had a stem cell transplant for SCID, so the T cells may come from the graft donor.

There are a few counts of this clonotype. This chain links TRBV5-1 with TRBJ2-1, with 12 bases that match TRBD1. This CDR3 has 16 residues. CDR1 and CDR2 from the germline V gene are SGHRS and YFSETQ. The junction had 7 bases not matched to a gene; V was cut back by 1 base and J by 8 bases. CDR3 coding DNA: TGCGCCAGCAGCTTGTCCCCGGGACAGGGGGCACATGAGCAGTTCTTC. Translated: CASSLSPGQGAHEQFF.

This clonotype has just a few counts. This chain uses TRBV29-1 with TRBJ2-5; D assignment may be TRBD1 or TRBD2 (5 bases each). Germline V lookup: CDR1 SQVTM, CDR2 ANQGSEA. This CDR3 has 10 amino acids. V shed 6 bases and J shed 9 bases, with 11 bases lying between them. DNA for the CDR3: TGCAGCGTCGGGGCCGGGGCCCAGTACTTC. It translates to CSVGAGAQYF.

The CDR3 DNA sequence: TGTGCCAGCAGTTTAGGGGGGTTTTGGGTGAACACTGAAGCTTTCTTT. Amino acids: CASSLGGFWVNTEAFF. J is TRBJ1-1 and V is TRBV28, with D maybe TRBD1 (5 bases). The CDR3 has 16 residues. From germline, CDR1 is MDHEN and CDR2 SYDVKM. V lost 2 bases, J lost 0 bases, and 13 bases lay in between.

V and J are TRBV7-2 and TRBJ2-7; D gene ambiguous. In germline, CDR1 is SGHTA, CDR2 FQGNSA. This CDR3 is 15 amino acids long. Trimming stripped 5 bases from V and 2 bases from J, with 16 bases between. CDR3 protein: CASSLVPDEAYEQYF. Here the CDR3 DNA reads TGTGCCAGCAGCCTAGTCCCGGACGAGGCCTACGAGCAGTACTTC. The variable domain in full, completed from reference TRBV7-2 and TRBJ2-7, reads GAGVSQSPSNKVTEKGKDVELRCDPISGHTALYWYRQSLGQGLEFLIYFQGNSAPDKSGLPSDRFSAERTGGSVSTLTIQRTQQEDSAVYLCASSLVPDEAYEQYFGPGTRLTVT.

This clonotype was seen a few times. The chain combines TRBV12-3 or TRBV12-4 with TRBJ2-1; D ambiguous. V lost 2 bases to trimming and J lost 10 bases, with 9 bases between them. The CDR3 covers 12 residues. CDR3 protein: CASSLIPSEQFF. The CDR3 DNA is TGTGCCAGCAGTTTAATTCCGTCGGAGCAGTTCTTC.

This clonotype was detected many times. The chain is built from TRBV5-1 and TRBJ1-1; D is unresolved. Germline assignment: CDR1 SGHRS and CDR2 YFSETQ. V lost 2 bases, J lost 0 bases, and 5 bases lay in between. CDR3 length: 13 residues. The CDR3 sequence: CASSLFMNTEAFF. As DNA, the CDR3 is TGCGCCAGCAGCTTATTCATGAACACTGAAGCTTTCTTT. The full variable domain, with the rest looked up from reference TRBV5-1 and TRBJ1-1, is KAGVTQTPRYLIKTRGQQVTLSCSPISGHRSVSWYQQTPGQGLQFLFEYFSETQRNKGNFPGRFSGRQFSNSRSEMNVSTLELGDSALYLCASSLFMNTEAFFGQGTRLTVV.

This clonotype was found a few times. The chain joins TRBV7-2 to TRBJ2-5, with D unclear. The V gene's germline CDR1 is SGHTA and CDR2 FQGNSA. The CDR3 is 14 amino acids. V gave up 2 bases and J gave up 2 bases, with 9 bases separating them. The CDR3 loop reads CASSLNNYQETQYF. In nucleotides, the CDR3 is TGTGCCAGCAGCTTAAATAACTATCAAGAGACCCAGTACTTC.

This clonotype appeared a few times. The J gene is TRBJ2-7, the V gene TRBV4-2; no clear D gene. The germline V and J ends were trimmed by 3 bases and 0 bases, with 15 bases remaining between them. The CDR3 sequence is 16 residues long. Germline V gene data show CDR1 as LGHNA and CDR2 as YNFKEQ. CDR3 DNA: TGTGCCAGCAGCCACGGAGTAAACAGCTACTCCTACGAGCAGTACTTC. Protein product: CASSHGVNSYSYEQYF.

The rearrangement links TRBV5-4 to TRBJ2-1; 10 nucleotides align to TRBD2. This CDR3 has 16 amino acids. After removal of 3 bases from V and 2 bases from J, the junction contained 5 bases not matched to a gene. Germline V gene sequence: CDR1 SGHNT, CDR2 YYREEE (reference sequence). This chain's CDR3 is CASSSAAGGPYNEQFF. The CDR3 nucleotides are TGTGCCAGCAGCTCGGCAGCGGGGGGGCCCTACAATGAGCAGTTCTTC.

This clonotype was seen only a few times. The chain has TRBV5-1 and TRBJ2-2; D is unclear. CDR1 is SGHRS, CDR2 YFSETQ, per germline. The CDR3 spans 14 residues. The germline V and J ends were trimmed by 3 bases and 4 bases, with 10 bases remaining between them. The CDR3 region is CASSSKVTTGELFF. The CDR3 DNA is TGCGCCAGCAGCTCGAAGGTCACCACCGGGGAGCTGTTTTTT.

This sequence joins TRBV6-5 and TRBJ2-5; D not resolved. V gave up 0 bases and J gave up 5 bases, with 10 bases separating them. Germline CDR1 is MNHEY and CDR2 is SVGAGI. The CDR3 has 14 amino acids. The CDR3 reads CASSYSMGGETQYF. CDR3 DNA: TGTGCCAGCAGTTACTCGATGGGCGGCGAGACCCAGTACTTC.

The gene calls are TRBV4-2 and TRBJ2-7, with D possibly being TRBD1 or TRBD2 (5 bases each). CDR1 LGHNA and CDR2 YNFKEQ come from the germline V gene. This CDR3 contains 15 residues. V lost 1 base, J lost 3 bases, and 13 bases lay in between. This CDR3 is CASSQAGTGLYEQYF. The CDR3 DNA is TGTGCCAGCAGCCAAGCTGGGACCGGACTCTACGAGCAGTACTTC.

This chain connects TRBV2 to TRBJ2-3; 8 bases are a match to TRBD2. The ends lost 0 bases at V and 0 bases at J; junction bases unmatched: 2. This CDR3 has 16 amino acids. The germline V gene encodes CDR1 SNHLY and CDR2 FYNNEI. This chain's CDR3 is CASSEATGGSTDTQYF. CDR3 sequence (DNA): TGTGCCAGCAGTGAAGCGACGGGGGGGAGCACAGATACGCAGTATTTT.

This clonotype was counted only a few times. The chain carries TRBV12-3 or TRBV12-4 and TRBJ2-1; D not certain. This CDR3 is 13 amino acids long. Trimming stripped 8 bases from V and 8 bases from J, with 16 bases between. CDR3 sequence (DNA): TGTGCCAGCTCAGGACCCGCCTTCGATGAGCAGTTCTTC. Its translation: CASSGPAFDEQFF.

This chain links TRBV3-1 with TRBJ2-5, with 7 positions matching TRBD1. The CDR3 consists of 14 residues. The ends lost 4 bases at V and 4 bases at J; junction bases unmatched: 6. Germline V CDR1 and CDR2: LGHDT, YNNKEL (reference sequence). CDR3 nucleotide sequence: TGTGCCAGCAGCCGGGACAGTCTTTTAGAGACCCAGTACTTC. Encoded protein: CASSRDSLLETQYF.

This clonotype has only a few counts. This sequence joins TRBV12-5 and TRBJ1-5, with D possibly matching TRBD1 (5 bases). The CDR3 contains 14 residues. Germline loops: CDR1 LGHNT, CDR2 FRNRAP. V lost 7 bases, J lost 5 bases, and 15 bases lay in between. CDR3 loop: CASAPGTPYQPQHF. The DNA of the CDR3 is TGTGCTAGTGCCCCTGGGACTCCGTATCAGCCCCAGCATTTT.

This clonotype occurred once. The DNA for the CDR3 is TGCGCCAGCAGCCAAGAGATAGGGCCGGCGGGCAATCAGCCCCAGCATTTT. This translates into CASSQEIGPAGNQPQHF. The chain uses TRBV4-1 and TRBJ1-5; D remains ambiguous. This CDR3 region has 17 residues. The germline CDR1 and CDR2 sequences are MGHRA and YSYEKL. The V and J ends lost 0 bases and 2 bases respectively, with 14 bases between them.

The rearrangement uses TRBV4-2 and TRBJ2-2; 8 bases match TRBD2. In germline, CDR1 is LGHNA, CDR2 YNFKEQ. Trimming cost V 0 bases and J 7 bases; bases outside gene matches: 4. The CDR3 contains 15 residues. CDR3 amino acids: CASSQEEAGGGELFF. In DNA, the CDR3 is TGTGCCAGCAGCCAAGAAGAGGCGGGAGGCGGGGAGCTGTTTTTT.

This chain's CDR3 is CASSGRDPVVSHSGNTIYF. In DNA, the CDR3 is TGTGCCAGCAGCGGCCGCGACCCGGTTGTCAGTCACTCTGGAAACACCATATATTTT. The chain couples TRBV21-1 to TRBJ1-3; the DNA was not compared with TRBD1, the D call given in the table. TRBV21-1 is a pseudogene locus. The CDR3 totals 19 residues.

The table lists this clonotype with a few counts. The rearrangement uses TRBV27 and TRBJ2-7; 9 nucleotides align to TRBD1. Germline-derived CDR1 and CDR2 are MNHEY and SMNVEV (reference sequence). V was clipped by 4 bases and J by 2 bases; unmatched bases: 9. There are 16 residues in the CDR3. CDR3 DNA sequence: TGTGCCAGCAGTTCCATCTCGACAGGGGGACCCTACGAGCAGTACTTC. Translating gives CASSSISTGGPYEQYF.

This clonotype turned up a few times. V usage is TRBV7-2 and J usage is TRBJ2-1; D not resolved. Between the trimmed V and J ends, which lost 7 bases and 9 bases, there was a span of 22 bases. The germline CDR1 and CDR2 sequences are SGHTA and FQGNSA. The CDR3 consists of 15 residues. Written as DNA, the CDR3 is TGTGCCAGCACCGTAACCGGGCCTAGGCCCACTGAGCAGTTCTTC. Translating gives CASTVTGPRPTEQFF.

This chain joins TRBV5-1 and TRBJ1-2; the D is unclear. V lost 2 bases, J lost 6 bases, and 8 bases lay in between. The CDR3 totals 12 residues. From germline, CDR1 is SGHRS and CDR2 YFSETQ. CDR3 in amino acids: CASSFEGHGYTF. The DNA for the CDR3 is TGCGCCAGCAGCTTTGAAGGTCATGGCTACACCTTC.

This clonotype was counted between two and nine times. The rearrangement uses TRBV12-3 or TRBV12-4 and TRBJ2-1; 12 positions agree with TRBD2. The CDR3 is 14 amino acids. After removal of 5 bases from V and 9 bases from J, the junction contained 5 bases not matched to a gene. CDR3 in DNA: TGTGCCAGCAGTCCTAGCGGGGGGGCCTTTGAGCAGTTCTTC. Its protein product is CASSPSGGAFEQFF.

This clonotype has a handful of counts. The gene calls are TRBV27 and TRBJ2-7, with 8 nucleotides matching TRBD1. The CDR3 length is 18 residues. Trimming took 5 bases from V and 4 from J; bases not matched to a gene: 19. Germline CDR1 MNHEY, CDR2 SMNVEV (reference sequence). The CDR3 DNA is TGTGCCAGCAGTCGCCACCTAATCCAGGGGGCCCCTTTATACGAGCAGTACTTC. Translated: CASSRHLIQGAPLYEQYF.

This clonotype has at least ten counts. This chain joins TRBV10-3 and TRBJ2-5; possible D gene TRBD2, 6 bases. This CDR3 has 14 residues. Germline-derived CDR1 and CDR2 are ENHRY and SYGVKD. Trimming cost V 5 bases and J 2 bases, with 12 bases left between them. The CDR3 loop is CAISPGLHQETQYF. The CDR3 DNA follows: TGTGCCATCAGTCCGGGACTCCATCAAGAGACCCAGTACTTC.

The rearrangement joins TRBV20-1 to TRBJ2-3, with unresolved D. There are 11 residues in the CDR3. CDR1 is DFQATT and CDR2 is SNEGSKA in the germline V gene (reference sequence). Deletions cut 6 bases from V and 6 bases from J, with 10 bases between. The CDR3 nucleotides read TGCAGTGCCCCGACGTCGGATACGCAGTATTTT. Encoded protein: CSAPTSDTQYF.

The sample holds a few counts of this clonotype. The chain carries TRBV4-1 and TRBJ2-7; D might be TRBD2 (6 bases). There are 14 residues in the CDR3. Germline values: CDR1 MGHRA, CDR2 YSYEKL. Trimming removed 4 bases at V and 1 base at J, with 11 bases between. The CDR3, as DNA: TGCGCCAGCAGCCCACTAGCTCTTTCCTACGAGCAGTACTTC. It yields the protein CASSPLALSYEQYF.

The CDR3 sequence is CSVETGNQPQHF. The CDR3 DNA is TGCAGCGTAGAAACAGGGAATCAGCCCCAGCATTTT. V and J are TRBV29-1 and TRBJ1-5; possible D gene TRBD1, 6 bases. V was clipped by 6 bases and J by 4 bases, with 10 bases between them. The CDR3 is 12 amino acids. Germline CDR1 SQVTM, CDR2 ANQGSEA.

The gene calls are TRBV27 and TRBJ2-7; TRBD1 or TRBD2 may be the D gene (5 bases each). V was pared by 6 bases and J by 3 bases, with 15 bases between. Germline V CDR1 and CDR2: MNHEY, SMNVEV (reference sequence). The CDR3 sequence is 14 residues long. The CDR3, as DNA: TGTGCCAGCAGGCTGGGGACCTCCTTCTACGAGCAGTACTTC. It yields the protein CASRLGTSFYEQYF.

The CDR3 sequence: CASNIGTLGNNEQFF. CDR3 nucleotide sequence: TGTGCCAGCAATATAGGGACTTTGGGGAACAATGAGCAGTTCTTC. The rearrangement joins TRBV11-2 to TRBJ2-1; D may be TRBD2 (6 bases). Per germline, CDR1 SGHAT and CDR2 FQNNGV. Deletions cut 7 bases from V and 5 bases from J, with 18 bases between. The CDR3 extends over 15 amino acids.

This chain links TRBV28 with TRBJ2-7; TRBD1 might be the D (5 bases). The CDR3 sequence is 10 residues long. Germline loops: CDR1 MDHEN, CDR2 SYDVKM. The CDR3 sequence is CAFGSQALYF. CDR3 in DNA: TGTGCTTTTGGCTCACAGGCCTTGTACTTC.

This clonotype has just a few counts. The V and J genes are TRBV15 and TRBJ2-1; D is perhaps TRBD1 (5 bases). Trimming pared 2 bases from V and 2 bases from J, leaving 7 bases between. There are 14 residues in the CDR3. Per the germline V gene, CDR1 is LNHNV and CDR2 is YYDKDF (reference sequence). The DNA for the CDR3 is TGTGCCACCAGCAGACGGACAACCTACAATGAGCAGTTCTTC. Protein sequence: CATSRRTTYNEQFF.